This T cell receptor (beta chain) stems from a study of CD8+CD57+ T cells in acquired aplastic anemia. Study details: The DNA of sorted CD4+ and CD8+ cells averaged 3.2 ug. Findings of the study overall: The same twenty-nine CD8+ CDR3 sequences occurred in patients and in controls.

J was trimmed by 3 bases and V by 5 bases; bases with no gene match: 3. This CDR3 has 13 amino acids. Germline CDR1 is SGHNT and CDR2 is YENEEA. All patients picked for sequencing had shown, by flow cytometry, an expansion of CD8+CD57+ cells. Genomic DNA served as template for TCR beta VDJ and CDR3 profiling. One entry per CDR3 protein, called by TCRdb with MiXCR from the reads. The table shows about 200,000 distinct CDR3 sequences, with roughly 50% occurring only once. To note about this clonotype: Its antigen is unidentified.

This clonotype was obtained from a human donor with aplastic anemia. Sequencing was performed on sorted CD4+, CD8+, or CD8+CD57+ T cells (not recorded which) from PBMCs. The V and J genes are TRBV11-3 and TRBJ2-7; TRBD1 agrees at 8 bases. The CDR3: CASSNGQGYEQYF. CDR3 DNA: TGTGCCAGCAGCAACGGACAGGGCTACGAGCAGTACTTC.